The 11 T cell receptor beta chains given below trace back to one sample, sequenced in a study of cytomegalovirus exposure and HLA in healthy donors. A multiplex PCR was run with 60 Vbeta primers and 13 Jbeta primers. Generated by immunoSEQ multiplex PCR, the TCRdb table keeps only in-frame clones and is missing some. The sample includes about 180,000 clones, around 80% of them seen just once. Sequencing was done on a sample of PBMCs. The receptors were gathered from a girl under 18 in good health and CMV-seropositive.

The chain has TRBV27 and TRBJ2-2; the D gene is possibly TRBD2 (6 bases). The CDR3 spans 16 residues. V dropped 4 bases and J dropped 8 bases, with 20 bases sitting between them. Germline-derived CDR1 and CDR2 are MNHEY and SMNVEV (reference sequence). The CDR3 nucleotides read TGTGCCAGCAGTTCCGCGGGACGGGGGAGCAGGGGGGAGCTGTTTTTT. This translates into CASSSAGRGSRGELFF.

This sequence joins TRBV6-1 and TRBJ1-1, with 11 bases aligning to TRBD1. Trimming cost V 4 bases and J 6 bases; bases outside gene matches: 7. Germline CDR1 and CDR2: MNHNS and SASEGT. The CDR3 totals 15 residues. CDR3 sequence reads: CASSGVGQGAAEAFF. The CDR3 DNA sequence: TGTGCCAGCAGTGGGGTTGGACAGGGGGCGGCTGAAGCTTTCTTT.

The V and J genes are TRBV5-4 and TRBJ1-2, with 8 bases lining up with TRBD1. CDR3 size: 15 residues. Losses at the gene ends were 0 bases for V and 5 bases for J; bases not matched to a gene: 6. Germline loops: CDR1 SGHNT, CDR2 YYREEE (reference sequence). The CDR3 DNA reads as TGTGCCAGCAGCTTGGCGACAGGGGTAAGGTATGGCTACACCTTC. Translating gives CASSLATGVRYGYTF.

The chain carries TRBV2 and TRBJ1-4, with D possibly being TRBD1 (5 bases). The CDR3 has 15 residues. Trimming cost V 7 bases and J 0 bases, with 12 bases left between them. Germline V gene lookup returns CDR1 SNHLY and CDR2 FYNNEI. Here the CDR3 DNA reads TGTGCCAGCACCTACAGGCGCGCAACTAATGAAAAACTGTTTTTT. Amino acids: CASTYRRATNEKLFF.

V is TRBV10-3 and J is TRBJ2-2, with D perhaps matching TRBD1 (6 bases). This CDR3 spans 13 amino acids. The V gene's germline CDR1 is ENHRY and CDR2 SYGVKD. Trimming took off 8 bases at V and 8 bases at J, with 15 bases between the two ends. CDR3 bases: TGTGCCATCCACAGGGAATTAGCTGGGGAGCTGTTTTTT. Translation gives CAIHRELAGELFF.

The V gene is TRBV5-6, the J gene TRBJ2-3; 12 nucleotides align to TRBD2. Germline CDR1 SGHDT, CDR2 YYEEEE. J was trimmed by 2 bases and V by 2 bases; bases with no gene match: 3. The CDR3 has 16 amino acids. CDR3 in amino acids: CASSLRLAGATDTQYF. CDR3 nucleotide sequence: TGTGCCAGCAGCTTAAGACTAGCGGGAGCCACAGATACGCAGTATTTT.

The chain links TRBV5-1 to TRBJ2-7, with TRBD2 matching over 10 bases. V shed 1 base, J shed 5 bases, and the junction held 12 bases outside the gene matches. Germline CDR1 SGHRS, CDR2 YFSETQ. The CDR3 contains 17 residues. CDR3 loop: CASSLSVAGGGRNEQYF. As DNA, the CDR3 is TGCGCCAGCAGCTTGTCGGTAGCGGGAGGTGGGCGTAACGAGCAGTACTTC.

Regarding this clone: A read error may account for a junction end that differs from germline. The chain uses TRBV11-2 and TRBJ2-3, with 7 bases lining up with TRBD1. CDR3 length: 14 residues. The germline gives CDR1 SGHAT, CDR2 FQNNGV. This CDR3 reads CASRLQGRTDTQCF. CDR3 bases: TGTGCCAGCAGATTACAGGGGCGCACAGATACGCAGTGTTTT.

The table lists this clone with a count of one. V and J are TRBV5-4 and TRBJ1-2; weak D call: TRBD1 (5 bases). V was shortened by 0 bases and J by 1 base, with 13 bases between the two germline ends. CDR1 and CDR2 from the germline V gene are SGHNT and YYREEE (reference sequence). The CDR3 is 16 residues long. The CDR3 protein is CASSLGGGISNYGYTF. The CDR3 bases are TGTGCCAGCAGCTTGGGCGGGGGAATAAGTAACTATGGCTACACCTTC.

The genes are TRBV25-1 and TRBJ2-7; 9 bases map to TRBD2. The V gene's germline CDR1 is MGHDK and CDR2 SYGVNS. The CDR3 consists of 17 residues. Germline trimming cut 4 bases from V and 2 bases from J; bases unmatched to any gene: 12. The CDR3 is CASSVLSGGRETYEQYF. The CDR3 nucleotides read TGTGCCAGCAGTGTCCTTTCTGGCGGGAGGGAGACCTACGAGCAGTACTTC.

The chain combines TRBV2 with TRBJ1-5, with 7 positions matching TRBD1. This CDR3 spans 14 amino acids. Germline V CDR1 and CDR2: SNHLY, FYNNEI. V gave up 7 bases and J gave up 3 bases; unmatched junction bases: 6. CDR3 region: CASTEQGVNQPQHF. In nucleotides, the CDR3 is TGTGCCAGCACTGAGCAGGGGGTCAATCAGCCCCAGCATTTT.